These 5 T cell receptor beta chains were all obtained from the same sample, sequenced in a study of early T cells in non-severe SARS-CoV-2 infection. TCRdb analysed the 5' RACE reads with MiXCR anew, one entry per CDR3 protein. The sample carries around 50,000 distinct CDR3 sequences, around 10% recorded once. The sample taken for sequencing was whole blood. These receptors originate from an adult who was a healthcare worker with PCR-confirmed SARS-CoV-2 infection or an uninfected control (not recorded which).

This clonotype was observed at least ten times. The V and J genes are TRBV5-1 and TRBJ2-3; no clear D gene. Germline CDR1 reads SGHRS; CDR2 reads YFSETQ. The CDR3 consists of 15 residues. The V gene lost 3 bases and the J gene lost 3 bases, with 14 bases spanning the gap. The CDR3: CASSWESSRTDTQYF. The DNA of the CDR3 is TGCGCCAGCAGCTGGGAAAGCAGTCGGACAGATACGCAGTATTTT.

This chain uses TRBV28 with TRBJ2-5; a possible D gene is TRBD1 (6 bases). The CDR3 totals 13 residues. Germline V gives CDR1 MDHEN, CDR2 SYDVKM. V was clipped by 6 bases and J by 5 bases, with 13 bases between them. The CDR3 sequence: CASRMQGSETQYF. In DNA form, the CDR3 reads TGTGCCAGCAGGATGCAGGGGAGCGAGACCCAGTACTTC.

The V call is TRBV5-1, the J call TRBJ2-6; no clear D gene. Trimming left V 4 bases short and J 0 bases short, with 14 bases between. Germline V lookup: CDR1 SGHRS, CDR2 YFSETQ. The length of the CDR3 is 17 residues. In DNA, the CDR3 is TGCGCCAGCAGCCTTTCGGCGTCCAACTCTGGGGCCAACGTCCTGACTTTC. Translating gives CASSLSASNSGANVLTF.

This clonotype has just a few counts. The rearrangement links TRBV6-6 to TRBJ2-7, with 10 positions matching TRBD2. CDR3 size: 18 residues. Germline CDR1 MNHNY, CDR2 SVGAGI (reference sequence). V lost 5 bases, J lost 4 bases, and 17 bases stayed unmatched. This CDR3 reads CASSLPPRTKREGYEQYF. The DNA of the CDR3 is TGTGCCAGCAGTCTACCCCCACGGACTAAGCGGGAGGGGTACGAGCAGTACTTC.

This clonotype was recorded many times. The chain uses TRBV7-6 and TRBJ1-6; no definite D call. The CDR3 loop spans 13 amino acids. V lost 9 bases and J lost 3, with 9 bases in between. The germline gives CDR1 SGHVS, CDR2 FNYEAQ. CDR3 coding DNA: TGTGCCAGTCGCCGGGACTATAATTCACCCCTCCACTTT. As protein: CASRRDYNSPLHF.